This TCR beta chain was observed in a study of shared clonotypes between healthy human individuals. Looking at the study overall: Per donor, three plates held CD4 naive cells, three held CD4 memory, two held CD8 naive and one held CD8 memory.

CDR1 is SGHRS and CDR2 is YFSETQ in the germline V gene. V shed 4 bases and J shed 6 bases, with 11 bases lying between them. The length of the CDR3 is 12 residues. Study results and caveats: It was observed that 5% to 6.5% of naive CD4 clonotypes were shared across a few donors.

Comment on this clone: What it recognizes is unknown.

All donors were healthy HIV-negative adults lacking recent acute infections or vaccinations. Division of CD4+ cells produced a CD45RA+ naive subset and a CD45RA-negative memory subset. The protocol was immunoSEQ multiplex PCR, while the TCRdb copy is restricted to in-frame clones and leaves out a portion. The table includes about 2 million clones, 85% to 95% detected once. The rearrangement uses TRBV5-1 and TRBJ2-7, with a possible D match to TRBD1 (6 bases). The sample consisted of naive CD4+ T cells sorted from blood. Subset indicated: CD45RA+ positively selected. This TCR came from a man younger than 35 in good health. CDR3 sequence: CASSQQGSEQYF. The CDR3 nucleotides read TGCGCCAGCAGCCAACAGGGCTCCGAGCAGTACTTC.